Below, one T cell receptor beta chain is given with its context. The data belong to a study of shared T cell receptors in the human thymus. CDR1 LGHNA and CDR2 YSLEER come from the germline V gene. V lost 4 bases and J lost 8, with 17 bases in between. The CDR3 is made up of 14 amino acids. Sequenced by immunoSEQ multiplex PCR; TCRdb stores in-frame clones only, minus some. The data show 550,000 to 800,000 clones, with 75% to 90% seen just once and roughly 0.01% held by the top ten. The same specimen was also included in a second study, on human thymus T cells. This second study says: Resections were taken during corrective heart surgery, and the thymus tissue came from these. Among thymic and blood repertoires, usage of V and J genes appeared biased.

The specimen sequenced was thymocytes. The rearrangement uses TRBV4-3 and TRBJ1-2; D is possibly TRBD1 (5 bases). The clonotype comes from a girl under three years old with a congenital heart defect. CDR3 coding DNA: TGCGCCAGCAGCCGTAGCCCCTGGACATCCGGCTACACCTTC. This gives the protein CASSRSPWTSGYTF.